These T cell receptor beta chains were read from a single sample in a study of long-term antiretroviral therapy in people with HIV. Libraries were prepared by immunoSEQ multiplex PCR; TCRdb keeps only in-frame clonotypes and omits some of them. The repertoire holds 15,000 or so clones, with about 82% as singletons. This material consisted of unsorted PBMCs, taken 1.8 years before starting antiretroviral therapy. The receptors come from a woman in her thirties or forties with HIV. Each CDR3 is given with its conserved first and last residue. D genes are given only for firm matches. Rows give clone size only sometimes, using once, few, many, or a class for an expanded clone.

J | size | length | V | D | DNA | CDR3
TRBJ2-6 | - | 17 | TRBV7-3 | TRBD1 | TGTGCCAGCAGCTTAAGACAGGGGGACTCTGGGGCCAACGTCCTGACTTTC | CASSLRQGDSGANVLTF
TRBJ2-2 | few | 13 | TRBV4-1 | - | TGCGCCAGCAGCCAAGACTTCGTCGGGGAGCTGTTTTTT | CASSQDFVGELFF
TRBJ2-1 | - | 14 | TRBV5-4 | - | TGTGCCAGCAGCTTGTCGGGGGACAGTTCTGAGCAGTTCTTC | CASSLSGDSSEQFF
TRBJ2-1 | - | 14 | TRBV19 | TRBD2 | TGTGCCAGTAGAGGACTAGCGGAGTACAATGAGCAGTTCTTC | CASRGLAEYNEQFF
TRBJ1-1 | - | 11 | TRBV11-1 | - | TGTGCCAGCAGCTTTGACACTGAAGCTTTCTTT | CASSFDTEAFF
TRBJ2-1 | - | 14 | TRBV6-6 | - | TGTGCCAGCGGGGTGCGTAGCCTGGGGGATGAGCAGTTCTTC | CASGVRSLGDEQFF
TRBJ2-7 | - | 16 | TRBV6-5 | TRBD2 | TGTGCCAGCAGTTACGATCGGGGGACTAGCATCTACGAGCAGTACTTC | CASSYDRGTSIYEQYF
TRBJ1-4 | once | 16 | TRBV14 | - | TGTGCCAGCAGCCAACCCGGGCGCCATACCAATGAAAAACTGTTTTTT | CASSQPGRHTNEKLFF
TRBJ1-2 | - | 14 | TRBV28 | TRBD1 | TGTGCCAGCAGTTTAGATACAGGGGGGTATGGCTACACCTTC | CASSLDTGGYGYTF
TRBJ2-3 | - | 13 | TRBV7-9 | - | TGTGCCAGCAGCGGTTCTATCACAGATACGCAGTATTTT | CASSGSITDTQYF
TRBJ1-3 | - | 16 | TRBV5-1 | - | TGCGCCAGCAGCTTCAGCGGACCGCAAGAGGGAAACACCATATATTTT | CASSFSGPQEGNTIYF
TRBJ1-2 | - | 14 | TRBV6-5 | - | TGTGCCAGCAGTTACGGCACAGCTAACTATGGCTACACCTTC | CASSYGTANYGYTF
TRBJ2-7 | - | 16 | TRBV7-9 | TRBD2 | TGTGCCAGCAGCTCCAGAACCTCACTAGCGGACTACGAGCAGTACTTC | CASSSRTSLADYEQYF
TRBJ1-2 | - | 11 | TRBV29-1 | - | TGCAGCTCCCGGACAGACTATGGCTACACCTTC | CSSRTDYGYTF
TRBJ2-1 | - | 16 | TRBV28 | TRBD2 | TGTGCCAGCAGTTCGGGACTAGCGGGAGGGCACAGTGAGCAGTTCTTC | CASSSGLAGGHSEQFF
TRBJ1-5 | - | 14 | TRBV6-1 | - | TGTGCCAGCAGCGTGCGGGACGGAGATCAGCCCCAGCATTTT | CASSVRDGDQPQHF
TRBJ2-1 | - | 16 | TRBV5-1 | TRBD2 | TGCGCCAGCAGCGAACCGACTAGCGGCTTCTACAATGAGCAGTTCTTC | CASSEPTSGFYNEQFF
TRBJ1-2 | few | 15 | TRBV7-9 | - | TGTGCCAGCAGCTTATCTGGGGGCAGGTTCTATGGCTACACCTTC | CASSLSGGRFYGYTF
TRBJ2-7 | - | 15 | TRBV6-5 | TRBD1 | TGTGCCAGCAGTTACCGGAAGGACAGGGGACGCGAGCAGTACTTC | CASSYRKDRGREQYF
TRBJ1-4 | - | 18 | TRBV5-1 | TRBD1 | TGCGCCAGCAGCTTGGCCGTGCGGACAGGTCATCCCCATGAAAAACTGTTTTTT | CASSLAVRTGHPHEKLFF
TRBJ2-6 | - | 17 | TRBV4-2 | - | TGTGCCAGCAGCCAAGCAGAATATCACTCTGGGGCCAACGTCCTGACTTTC | CASSQAEYHSGANVLTF
TRBJ2-7 | - | 15 | TRBV12-2 | - | TGTGCAAGTCGCACACTAGCGGACAGCTCCTACGAGCAGTACTTC | CASRTLADSSYEQYF
TRBJ2-3 | - | 16 | TRBV2 | - | TGTGCCAGCACCCCTACGACATCGCCAACGGCAGATACGCAGTATTTT | CASTPTTSPTADTQYF
TRBJ1-2 | - | 15 | TRBV10-3 | - | TGTGCCATCAGTGGCGCGGATGGGGGGAGATATGGCTACACCTTC | CAISGADGGRYGYTF
TRBJ2-1 | - | 14 | TRBV6-6 | TRBD2 | TGTGCCAGCAGTTTAGCGGGAGGGACATCCCAGCAGTTCTTC | CASSLAGGTSQQFF
TRBJ1-1 | - | 14 | TRBV6-5 | - | TGTGCCAGCAGTTACACGGACAGGAACACTGAAGCTTTCTTT | CASSYTDRNTEAFF
TRBJ1-1 | once | 13 | TRBV29-1 | TRBD1 | TGCAGCGTAACGACAGGGTTGGGCACTGAAGCTTTCTTT | CSVTTGLGTEAFF
TRBJ2-7 | - | 18 | TRBV10-3 | TRBD2 | TGTGCCATCAGTGAGTCGGGAACCGGGACTAGCGGGAGGCACGAGCAGTACTTC | CAISESGTGTSGRHEQYF
TRBJ2-7 | - | 13 | TRBV2 | TRBD2 | TGTGCCAGCAGTGAACTAGCGGGCTACGAGCAGTACTTC | CASSELAGYEQYF
TRBJ2-5 | - | 16 | TRBV2 | - | TGTGCCAGCAACGCCGTGGGGGCGGGGGTCGGGGAGACCCAGTACTTC | CASNAVGAGVGETQYF
TRBJ1-1 | few | 15 | TRBV6-5 | - | TGTGCCAGCAGTTACCAAGTGGTCTTGAACACTGAAGCTTTCTTT | CASSYQVVLNTEAFF
TRBJ1-1 | - | 15 | TRBV5-1 | - | TGCGCCAGCAACTTGGGGACCGAGGGGAACACTGAAGCTTTCTTT | CASNLGTEGNTEAFF
TRBJ1-1 | - | 13 | TRBV5-4 | - | TGTGCCAGCAGCTTGGTAATGAACACTGAAGCTTTCTTT | CASSLVMNTEAFF
TRBJ1-1 | once | 15 | TRBV19 | - | TGTGCCAGTAGTATCGGGGCAGGGGTTGTCACTGAAGCTTTCTTT | CASSIGAGVVTEAFF
TRBJ1-1 | - | 12 | TRBV6-1 | - | TGTGCCAGCAGTTATGACACCTCTGAAGCTTTCTTT | CASSYDTSEAFF
TRBJ2-3 | - | 14 | TRBV6-1 | - | TGTGCCAGCAGTGTCGGGGACCAGGCAGATACGCAGTATTTT | CASSVGDQADTQYF
TRBJ2-5 | - | 11 | TRBV19 | - | TGTGCCAGTAGCAATAGCCAGACCCAGTACTTC | CASSNSQTQYF
TRBJ2-7 | - | 13 | TRBV13 | - | TGTGCCAGCAGCTTAGCCGCCTCCTACGAGCAGTACTTC | CASSLAASYEQYF
TRBJ1-1 | - | 17 | TRBV5-4 | - | TGTGCCAGCAGCTGGACCCCGGGTCTCTTAGGTGATACTGAAGCTTTCTTT | CASSWTPGLLGDTEAFF
TRBJ1-2 | - | 18 | TRBV7-9 | TRBD1 | TGTGCCAGCAGCTTAGGGCAGGGGGAATCGCAGGCTAACTATGGCTACACCTTC | CASSLGQGESQANYGYTF
TRBJ2-6 | - | 15 | TRBV5-4 | - | TGTGCCAGCAGCTTGGGAGGACCTGGGGCCAACGTCCTGACTTTC | CASSLGGPGANVLTF
TRBJ2-3 | - | 12 | TRBV7-9 | - | TGTGCCAGCAGCTCCCCCACAGATACGCAGTATTTT | CASSSPTDTQYF
TRBJ2-3 | - | 13 | TRBV7-2 | - | TGTGCCAGCAGCCCCGTCGTCCCAGATACGCAGTATTTT | CASSPVVPDTQYF
TRBJ2-1 | - | 11 | TRBV5-4 | - | TGTGCCAGCAGCTTGGCGTATGAGCAGTTCTTC | CASSLAYEQFF
TRBJ1-4 | - | 15 | TRBV9 | - | TGTGCCAGCAGCGTCTCAGGGGCAACTAATGAAAAACTGTTTTTT | CASSVSGATNEKLFF
TRBJ2-3 | - | 16 | TRBV5-6 | TRBD2 | TGTGCCAGCAGCCAGACTAGCTTATACGGCACAGATACGCAGTATTTT | CASSQTSLYGTDTQYF
TRBJ1-2 | few | 16 | TRBV4-3 | - | TGCGCCAGCAGCCAAGATCGGTGGGCGGGGGACAATGGCTACACCTTC | CASSQDRWAGDNGYTF
TRBJ2-6 | - | 14 | TRBV28 | - | TGTGCCAGCACCTCGGGCTCTGGGGCCAACGTCCTGACTTTC | CASTSGSGANVLTF
TRBJ1-5 | - | 13 | TRBV5-8 | - | TGTGCCAGCAGCTTAAGCTGGAATCAGCCCCAGCATTTT | CASSLSWNQPQHF
TRBJ2-5 | - | 15 | TRBV7-2 | - | TGTGCCAGCAGCTTGAGGACGGGGGATACGGAGACCCAGTACTTC | CASSLRTGDTETQYF
TRBJ2-2 | - | 14 | TRBV5-1 | - | TGCGCCAGCACGGACGCCGCGAACACCGGGGAGCTGTTTTTT | CASTDAANTGELFF
TRBJ1-5 | - | 16 | TRBV7-8 | - | TGTGCCAGCAGCCGGAGAACGATCGGAAGCAATCAGCCCCAGCATTTT | CASSRRTIGSNQPQHF
TRBJ2-1 | - | 15 | TRBV5-6 | - | TGTGCCAGCAGCCCTGGGGCGGGAAATTACAATGAGCAGTTCTTC | CASSPGAGNYNEQFF
TRBJ2-1 | - | 16 | TRBV5-1 | TRBD1 | TGCGCCAGCAGCGGCACGACAGGGATTGTTTACAATGAGCAGTTCTTC | CASSGTTGIVYNEQFF
TRBJ1-1 | - | 14 | TRBV19 | - | TGTGCCAGTAACGACGGATACATGAACACTGAAGCTTTCTTT | CASNDGYMNTEAFF
TRBJ2-1 | - | 15 | TRBV5-1 | TRBD2 | TGCGCCAGCAGCTTCTCTAGCGGAAGTTACAATGAGCAGTTCTTC | CASSFSSGSYNEQFF
TRBJ2-1 | - | 21 | TRBV2 | TRBD2 | TGTGCCAGCAGTGGAGGACTAGCGGGAGGCCCTTCACCCTCCTCCTACAATGAGCAGTTCTTC | CASSGGLAGGPSPSSYNEQFF
TRBJ1-1 | - | 12 | TRBV5-4 | - | TGTGCCAGCAGCTCGCAGGGCACTGAAGCTTTCTTT | CASSSQGTEAFF
TRBJ1-2 | - | 13 | TRBV6-5 | - | TGTGCCAGCAGTAGGCAGACAAACTATGGCTACACCTTC | CASSRQTNYGYTF
TRBJ2-2 | - | 12 | TRBV5-1 | - | TGCGCCAGCAGGAGCGAACCCGGGGAGCTGTTTTTT | CASRSEPGELFF